The 10 T cell receptor beta chains presented below share a single source sample, sequenced in a study of OX40 agonist ivuxolimab in advanced cancers. Libraries were prepared by immunoSEQ multiplex PCR; TCRdb keeps only in-frame clonotypes and omits some of them. Of roughly 61,000 clones detected, 81% appear once; the ten largest clones hold about 0.8%. Sequences were derived from CD4+ or CD8+ T cells sorted from blood, sampled in a trial of the OX40 agonist ivuxolimab. The receptors stem from an adult with an advanced solid tumor such as melanoma, head and neck, liver or kidney cancer.

The chain couples TRBV10-3 to TRBJ2-1; weak D call: TRBD1 (6 bases). Germline CDR1 is ENHRY and CDR2 is SYGVKD. This CDR3 spans 13 amino acids. The ends were cut back, 4 bases at V and 5 bases at J, with 9 bases in the middle. CDR3 DNA: TGTGCCATCAGTGCAGGGGCCGACAATGAGCAGTTCTTC. Protein product: CAISAGADNEQFF.

The rearrangement joins TRBV6-5 to TRBJ2-3; D is unresolved. Germline CDR1 is MNHEY and CDR2 is SVGAGI. V lost 7 bases to trimming and J lost 0 bases, with 11 bases between them. The length of the CDR3 is 14 residues. The CDR3 loop is CASTRQRSTDTQYF. CDR3 DNA sequence: TGTGCCAGCACCCGTCAACGTAGCACAGATACGCAGTATTTT.

The chain is built from TRBV4-2 and TRBJ1-2; D is unresolved. The CDR3 has 16 amino acids. The germline gives CDR1 LGHNA, CDR2 YNFKEQ. Trimming shortened V by 0 bases and J by 0 bases, and 11 bases separated the two germline ends. The CDR3 region is CASSQDLLSANYGYTF. Here the CDR3 DNA reads TGTGCCAGCAGCCAAGATCTCCTATCCGCTAACTATGGCTACACCTTC.

This chain links TRBV4-1 with TRBJ2-1; TRBD1 is a possible D gene (5 bases). V lost 6 bases to trimming and J lost 1 base, with 16 bases between them. The CDR3 runs 16 residues. The germline CDR1 and CDR2 sequences are MGHRA and YSYEKL. The CDR3 is CASRQVGQTSYNEQFF. The CDR3 DNA reads as TGCGCCAGCAGACAGGTTGGGCAGACTTCCTACAATGAGCAGTTCTTC.

This clone has a single count. J is TRBJ1-3 and V is TRBV25-1; D ambiguous. Germline lookup yields CDR1 MGHDK and CDR2 SYGVNS. The V and J ends lost 4 bases and 4 bases respectively, with 11 bases between them. There are 14 residues in the CDR3. CDR3: CASSGPPGGNTIYF. The CDR3 nucleotides read TGTGCCAGCAGTGGACCCCCGGGGGGAAACACCATATATTTT.

The rearrangement links TRBV5-1 to TRBJ2-2; TRBD2 matches at 8 bases. This CDR3 is 15 amino acids long. Germline V lookup: CDR1 SGHRS, CDR2 YFSETQ. With V trimmed by 1 base and J by 3 bases, 2 bases remained unmatched. CDR3 region: CASSLTGGHTGELFF. The CDR3 region has the DNA TGCGCCAGCAGCTTGACGGGGGGGCACACCGGGGAGCTGTTTTTT.

The chain carries TRBV2 and TRBJ2-5; weak D call: TRBD1 (5 bases). CDR1 and CDR2 from the germline V gene are SNHLY and FYNNEI. V was trimmed by 2 bases and J by 7 bases, leaving 17 bases between them. This CDR3 has 15 amino acids. In DNA form, the CDR3 reads TGTGCCAGCAGTGAAACAGGCGAGCATCCAGGGACCCAGTACTTC. Protein product: CASSETGEHPGTQYF.

The chain employs TRBV2 and TRBJ1-2; TRBD1 matches 8 bases. The ends lost 5 bases at V and 4 bases at J; junction bases unmatched: 6. CDR1 is SNHLY, CDR2 FYNNEI, per germline. The CDR3 sequence is 14 residues long. In DNA, the CDR3 is TGTGCCAGCAGTACCGACAGGGGAGCCTATGGCTACACCTTC. It codes for CASSTDRGAYGYTF. The full variable domain, its missing parts supplied by reference TRBV2 and TRBJ1-2, is EPEVTQTPSHQVTQMGQEVILRCVPISNHLYFYWYRQILGQKVEFLVSFYNNEISEKSEIFDDQFSVERPDGSNFTLKIRSTKLEDSAMYFCASSTDRGAYGYTFGSGTRLTVV.

J is TRBJ2-2 and V is TRBV5-4; unclear D gene. The germline V gene encodes CDR1 SGHNT and CDR2 YYREEE (reference sequence). CDR3 length equals 14 residues. V lost 0 bases, J lost 6 bases, and 9 bases lay in between. The CDR3 region is CASSLELLAGELFF. CDR3 nucleotide sequence: TGTGCCAGCAGCTTGGAACTATTGGCCGGGGAGCTGTTTTTT.

The chain uses TRBV6-5 and TRBJ2-3; no clear D gene. The CDR3 consists of 13 residues. Trimming took 6 bases from V and 10 from J, leaving 17 bases between them. From germline, CDR1 is MNHEY and CDR2 SVGAGI. The CDR3 region is CASSSSSQAAQYF. Here the CDR3 DNA reads TGTGCCAGCAGCTCCTCGTCCCAAGCTGCGCAGTATTTT.